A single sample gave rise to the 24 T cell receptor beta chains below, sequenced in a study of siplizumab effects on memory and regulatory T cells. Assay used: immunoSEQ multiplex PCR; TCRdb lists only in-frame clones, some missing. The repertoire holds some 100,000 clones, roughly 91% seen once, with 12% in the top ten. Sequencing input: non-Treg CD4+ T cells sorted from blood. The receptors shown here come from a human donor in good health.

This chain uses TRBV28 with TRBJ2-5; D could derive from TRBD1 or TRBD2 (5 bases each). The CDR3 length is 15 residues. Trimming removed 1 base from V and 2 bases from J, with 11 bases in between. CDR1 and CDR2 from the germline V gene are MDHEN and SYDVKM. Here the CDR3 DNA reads TGTGCCAGCAGTTTATTTGGGGGAAGACAAGAGACCCAGTACTTC. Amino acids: CASSLFGGRQETQYF.

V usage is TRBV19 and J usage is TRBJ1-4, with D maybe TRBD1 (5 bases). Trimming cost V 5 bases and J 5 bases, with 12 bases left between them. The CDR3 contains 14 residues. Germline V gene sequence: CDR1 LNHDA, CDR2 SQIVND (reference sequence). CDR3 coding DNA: TGTGCCAGTAGTCCCCAGGGTGGGAATGAAAAACTGTTTTTT. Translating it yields CASSPQGGNEKLFF.

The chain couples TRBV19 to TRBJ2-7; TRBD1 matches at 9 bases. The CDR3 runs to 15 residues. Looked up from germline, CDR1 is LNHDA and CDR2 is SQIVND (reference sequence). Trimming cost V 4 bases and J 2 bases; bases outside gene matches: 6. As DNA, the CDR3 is TGTGCCAGTAGTACGCCCGGGACAGGGACCTACGAGCAGTACTTC. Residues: CASSTPGTGTYEQYF.

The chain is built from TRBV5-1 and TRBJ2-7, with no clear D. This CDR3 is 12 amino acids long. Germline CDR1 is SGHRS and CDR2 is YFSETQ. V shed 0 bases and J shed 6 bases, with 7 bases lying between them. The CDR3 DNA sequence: TGCGCCAGCAGCTTGGGTCCAGCCGAGCAGTACTTC. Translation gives CASSLGPAEQYF.

The CDR3 loop reads CASSFPSGQPQHF. CDR3 bases: TGTGCCAGCAGCTTTCCCTCCGGTCAGCCCCAGCATTTT. This chain connects TRBV6-6 to TRBJ1-5, with D uncertain. There are 13 residues in the CDR3. V shed 6 bases and J shed 6 bases, with 12 bases lying between them. Germline CDR1 MNHNY, CDR2 SVGAGI (reference sequence).

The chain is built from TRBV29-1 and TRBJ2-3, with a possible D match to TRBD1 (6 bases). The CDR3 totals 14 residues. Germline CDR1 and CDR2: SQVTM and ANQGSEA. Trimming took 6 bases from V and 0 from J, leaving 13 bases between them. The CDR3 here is CSVGHTISTDTQYF. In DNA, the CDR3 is TGCAGCGTGGGACACACTATTAGCACAGATACGCAGTATTTT.

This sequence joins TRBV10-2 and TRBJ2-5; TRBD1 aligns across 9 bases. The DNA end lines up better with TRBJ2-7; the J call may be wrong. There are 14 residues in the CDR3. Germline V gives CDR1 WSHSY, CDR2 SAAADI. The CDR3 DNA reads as TGCGCCAGCAGTGGACCGGGACAGGGTTACGAGCAGTACTTC. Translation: CASSGPGQGYEQYF.

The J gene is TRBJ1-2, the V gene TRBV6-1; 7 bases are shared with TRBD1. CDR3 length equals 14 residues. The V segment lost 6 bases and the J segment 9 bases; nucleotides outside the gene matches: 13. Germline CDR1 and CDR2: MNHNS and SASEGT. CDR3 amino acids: CASSERGQASRYTF. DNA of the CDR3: TGTGCCAGCAGCGAAAGAGGACAGGCTTCCCGCTACACCTTC.

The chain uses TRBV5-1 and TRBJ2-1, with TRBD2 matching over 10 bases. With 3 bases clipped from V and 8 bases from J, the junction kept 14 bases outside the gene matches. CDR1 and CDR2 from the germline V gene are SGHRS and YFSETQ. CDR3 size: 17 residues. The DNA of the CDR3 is TGCGCCAGCAGCTATCCGCGGAGTAGCGGGAGGATCGATGAGCAGTTCTTC. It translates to CASSYPRSSGRIDEQFF.

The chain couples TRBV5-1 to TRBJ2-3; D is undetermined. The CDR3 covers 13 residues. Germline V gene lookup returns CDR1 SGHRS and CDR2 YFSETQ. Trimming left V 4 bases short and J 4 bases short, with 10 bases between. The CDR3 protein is CASSLLVSDTQYF. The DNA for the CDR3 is TGCGCCAGCAGCCTGCTAGTGTCAGATACGCAGTATTTT.

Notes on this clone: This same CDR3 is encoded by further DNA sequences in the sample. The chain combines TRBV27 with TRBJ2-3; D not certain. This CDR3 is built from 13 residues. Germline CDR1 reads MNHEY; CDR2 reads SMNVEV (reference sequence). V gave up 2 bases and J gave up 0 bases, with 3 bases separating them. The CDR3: CASSLTSTDTQYF. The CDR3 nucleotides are TGTGCCAGCAGTTTAACTAGCACAGATACGCAGTATTTT.

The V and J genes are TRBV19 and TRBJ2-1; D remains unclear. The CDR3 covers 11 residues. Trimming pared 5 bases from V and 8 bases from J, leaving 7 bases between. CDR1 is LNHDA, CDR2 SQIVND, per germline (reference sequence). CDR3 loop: CASSPGHEQFF. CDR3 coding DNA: TGTGCCAGTAGTCCCGGACATGAGCAGTTCTTC.

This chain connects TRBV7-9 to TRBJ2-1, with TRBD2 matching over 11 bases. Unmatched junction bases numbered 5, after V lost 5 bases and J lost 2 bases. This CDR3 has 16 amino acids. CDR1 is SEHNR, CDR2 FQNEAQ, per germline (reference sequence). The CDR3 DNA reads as TGTGCCAGCAGCGCGGGACTAGCGGAACCCTACAATGAGCAGTTCTTC. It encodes CASSAGLAEPYNEQFF.

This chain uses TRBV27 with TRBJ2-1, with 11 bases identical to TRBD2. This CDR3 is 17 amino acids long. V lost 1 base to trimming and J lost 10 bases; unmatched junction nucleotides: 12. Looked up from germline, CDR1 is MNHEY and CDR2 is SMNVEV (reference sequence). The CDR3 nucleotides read TGTGCCAGCAGTTTATACCTCGGGACTAGCGGTCTGAAGGAGCAGTTCTTC. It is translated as CASSLYLGTSGLKEQFF.

DNA for the CDR3: TGTGCCAGTAGAGCGACAGGGGGCAGTTCCAATCAGCCCCAGCATTTT. Amino acids: CASRATGGSSNQPQHF. The V gene is TRBV19, the J gene TRBJ1-5, with 10 bases aligning to TRBD1. Germline V gene sequence: CDR1 LNHDA, CDR2 SQIVND (reference sequence). V dropped 6 bases and J dropped 3; count of bases not matched to a gene: 8. The CDR3 length is 16 residues.

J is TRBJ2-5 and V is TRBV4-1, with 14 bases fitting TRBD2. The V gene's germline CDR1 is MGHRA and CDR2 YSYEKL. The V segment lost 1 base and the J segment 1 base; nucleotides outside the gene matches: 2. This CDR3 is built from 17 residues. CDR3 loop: CASSQVTSGRGQETQYF. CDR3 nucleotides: TGCGCCAGCAGCCAAGTGACTAGCGGGAGGGGCCAAGAGACCCAGTACTTC.

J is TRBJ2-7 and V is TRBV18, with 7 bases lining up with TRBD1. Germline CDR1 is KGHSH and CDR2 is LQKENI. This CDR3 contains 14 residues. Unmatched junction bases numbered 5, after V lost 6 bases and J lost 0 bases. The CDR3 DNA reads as TGTGCCAGCTCCCGGGGACAGAGCTCCTACGAGCAGTACTTC. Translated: CASSRGQSSYEQYF.

For the CDR3, the DNA is TGTGCCAGCAGTTACTCGACCGGACAGGGTTTCATTCAGTACTTC. The encoded protein is CASSYSTGQGFIQYF. The chain is built from TRBV6-6 and TRBJ2-4; 8 bases match TRBD1. Germline lookup yields CDR1 MNHNY and CDR2 SVGAGI (reference sequence). CDR3 length: 15 residues. With 0 bases clipped from V and 9 bases from J, the junction kept 7 bases outside the gene matches.

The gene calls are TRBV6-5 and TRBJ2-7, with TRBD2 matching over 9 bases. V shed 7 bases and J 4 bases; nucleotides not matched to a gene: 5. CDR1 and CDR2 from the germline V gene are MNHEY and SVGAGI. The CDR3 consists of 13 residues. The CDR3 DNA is TGTGCCAGCAACCATAGCGGGGGATACGAGCAGTACTTC. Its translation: CASNHSGGYEQYF.

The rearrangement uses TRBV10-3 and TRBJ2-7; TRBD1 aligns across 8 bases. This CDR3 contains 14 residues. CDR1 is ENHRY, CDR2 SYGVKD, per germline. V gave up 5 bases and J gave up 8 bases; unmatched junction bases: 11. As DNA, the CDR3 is TGTGCCATCAGTACCGGGACAGGTACCTTACAGCAGTACTTC. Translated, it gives CAISTGTGTLQQYF.

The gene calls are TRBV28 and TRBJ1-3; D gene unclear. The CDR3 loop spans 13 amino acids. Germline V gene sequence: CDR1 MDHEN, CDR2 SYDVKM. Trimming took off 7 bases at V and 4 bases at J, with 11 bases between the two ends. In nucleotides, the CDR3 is TGTGCCAGCACCCCACCAGGAGGAAACACCATATATTTT. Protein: CASTPPGGNTIYF.

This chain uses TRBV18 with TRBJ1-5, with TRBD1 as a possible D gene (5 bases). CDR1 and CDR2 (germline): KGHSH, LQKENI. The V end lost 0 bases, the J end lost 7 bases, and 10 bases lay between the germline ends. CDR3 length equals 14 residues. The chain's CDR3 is CASSPPGRGQPQHF. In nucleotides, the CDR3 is TGTGCCAGCTCACCACCAGGGAGGGGACAGCCCCAGCATTTT.

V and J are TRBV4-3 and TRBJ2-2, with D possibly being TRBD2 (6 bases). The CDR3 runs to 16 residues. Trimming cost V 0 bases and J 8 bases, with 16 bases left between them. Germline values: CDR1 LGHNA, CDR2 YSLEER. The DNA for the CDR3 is TGCGCCAGCAGCCAAGATAGGGCGGGGCTCGGGGGGGAGCTGTTTTTT. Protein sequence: CASSQDRAGLGGELFF.

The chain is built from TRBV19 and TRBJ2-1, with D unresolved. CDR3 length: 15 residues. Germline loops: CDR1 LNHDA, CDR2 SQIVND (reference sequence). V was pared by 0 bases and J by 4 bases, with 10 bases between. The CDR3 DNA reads TGTGCCAGTAGTATAGAAAATCGAGGATACAATGAGCAGTTCTTC. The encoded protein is CASSIENRGYNEQFF.